This T cell receptor (beta chain) was sequenced during a study of blood T cell repertoires in COVID-19. Study details: Acute and convalescent COVID-19 samples came from the United States, Italy and Spain. The cDNA or gDNA used as material had been derived from T cells, B-cell-depleted T cells, or PBMCs.

Original processing methods: Nucleated cell counts were estimated from reference gene primer amplification. Measured with immunoSEQ multiplex PCR; TCRdb has only the in-frame clones, and not every one. From that table come the V and J calls and clone size; the DNA was used to work out D and trimming. The repertoire has about 74,000 clones, 88% of them found once; the top ten carry 1.9%. The germline V gene encodes CDR1 SGHTA and CDR2 FQGNSA. The CDR3 sequence is 18 residues long. V trimming: 1 base; J trimming: 0 bases; junction bases outside the gene matches: 9. This chain connects TRBV7-2 to TRBJ2-3, with 8 nucleotides matching TRBD2. The TCR was taken from an elderly woman with active or convalescent COVID-19. Sequencing was performed on peripheral blood. In nucleotides, the CDR3 is TGTGCCAGCAGCTTAGTGCCTAGCGGGCGAACTAGCACAGATACGCAGTATTTT. Amino acids: CASSLVPSGRTSTDTQYF.